This T cell receptor beta chain was identified during a study of cytomegalovirus exposure and HLA in healthy donors. Whole-study results and caveats: It was found in a later analysis that first-cohort TCR clusters tended to co-occur in the 120 validation repertoires. There were 164 TCR beta chains listed as cytomegalovirus-associated. Per published reports, the classifier diagnosed cytomegalovirus status with high specificity and sensitivity.

Comment on this clone: Its antigen is not known.

V dropped 6 bases and J dropped 8; count of bases not matched to a gene: 8. The CDR3 has 14 amino acids. Per germline, CDR1 MNHEY and CDR2 SVGAGI. The data were produced by immunoSEQ multiplex PCR, yet TCRdb's version contains in-frame clones alone and is incomplete. The top ten clones hold 5.5% to 6.5% of a sample with about 200,000 clones, around four fifths of them seen once. The donors were part of the approximately 120-subject validation cohort, which stood apart from the approximately 670-subject first cohort. This chain connects TRBV6-5 to TRBJ1-4, with 8 bases lining up with TRBD1. The origin of this receptor is a woman between 18 and 30 years old in good health and CMV-seronegative. Sequencing used PBMCs. Here the CDR3 reads CASSPGGENEKLFF. The CDR3 DNA reads as TGTGCCAGCAGCCCAGGGGGCGAGAACGAAAAACTGTTTTTT.